This T cell receptor beta chain came from a study of cytomegalovirus exposure and HLA in healthy donors. Regarding the study as a whole: In a later analysis, TCR beta V- and J-gene trimming was associated with a missense DCLRE1C variant. A classifier reportedly called cytomegalovirus status with high sensitivity and specificity.

A remark on this clone: What it binds is unknown.

The CDR3 has 15 residues. The V end was cut by 1 base, the J end by 2 bases, with 12 bases between. Per the germline V gene, CDR1 is LNHDA and CDR2 is SQIVND (reference sequence). 60 Vbeta and 13 Jbeta primers were used in PCR. Some clones are missing from TCRdb's copy, which holds only in-frame ones; the method was immunoSEQ multiplex PCR. The repertoire consists of 150,000 to 200,000 clones, with 70% to 80% occurring once and the leading ten covering about 2%. The J gene is TRBJ2-7, the V gene TRBV19, with D perhaps matching TRBD1 (6 bases). The sample comprised PBMCs. This TCR was sampled from a woman aged 45-60 years in good health and CMV-seronegative. As DNA, the CDR3 is TGTGCCAGTAGTATAGGATCAGGGGTCCCCTACGAGCAGTACTTC. Translating gives CASSIGSGVPYEQYF.